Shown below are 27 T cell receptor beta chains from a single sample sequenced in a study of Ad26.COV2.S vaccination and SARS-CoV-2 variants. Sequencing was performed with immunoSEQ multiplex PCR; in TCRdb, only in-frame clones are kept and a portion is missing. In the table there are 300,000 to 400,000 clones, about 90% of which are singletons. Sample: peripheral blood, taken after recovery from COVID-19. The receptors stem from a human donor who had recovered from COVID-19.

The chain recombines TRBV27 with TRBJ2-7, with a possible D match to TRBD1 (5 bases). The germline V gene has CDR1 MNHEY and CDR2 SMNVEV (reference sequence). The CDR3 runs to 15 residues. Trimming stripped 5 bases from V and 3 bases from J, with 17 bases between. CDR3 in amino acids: CASSAQPGRDYEQYF. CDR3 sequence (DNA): TGTGCCAGCAGTGCCCAGCCGGGCAGGGACTACGAGCAGTACTTC.

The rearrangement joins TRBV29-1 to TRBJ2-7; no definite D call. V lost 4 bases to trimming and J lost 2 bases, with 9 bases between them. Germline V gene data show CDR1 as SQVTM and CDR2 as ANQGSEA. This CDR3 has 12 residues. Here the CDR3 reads CSVALGPYEQYF. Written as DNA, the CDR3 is TGCAGCGTTGCTTTGGGCCCCTACGAGCAGTACTTC.

The DNA for the CDR3 is TGTGCCAGCAGCCGAGGGGACAGGGAAAGATACTTC. It specifies CASSRGDRERYF. The rearrangement links TRBV9 to TRBJ2-7; 9 bases match TRBD1. V lost 4 bases and J lost 13; bases outside the gene matches: 9. This CDR3 has 12 residues. Germline lookup yields CDR1 SGDLS and CDR2 YYNGEE.

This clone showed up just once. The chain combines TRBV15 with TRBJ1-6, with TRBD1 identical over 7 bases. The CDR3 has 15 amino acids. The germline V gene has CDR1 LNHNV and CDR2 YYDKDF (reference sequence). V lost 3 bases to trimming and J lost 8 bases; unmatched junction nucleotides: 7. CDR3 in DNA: TGTGCCACCAGCAGGCCGGGGACAGCCCATTCACCCCTCCACTTT. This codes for CATSRPGTAHSPLHF.

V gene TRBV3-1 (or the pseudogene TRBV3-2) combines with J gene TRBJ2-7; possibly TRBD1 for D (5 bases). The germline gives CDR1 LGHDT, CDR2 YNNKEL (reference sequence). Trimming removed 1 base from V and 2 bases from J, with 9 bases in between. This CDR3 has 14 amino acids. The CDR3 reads CASSQGQMAYEQYF. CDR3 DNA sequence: TGTGCCAGCAGCCAAGGACAGATGGCCTACGAGCAGTACTTC.

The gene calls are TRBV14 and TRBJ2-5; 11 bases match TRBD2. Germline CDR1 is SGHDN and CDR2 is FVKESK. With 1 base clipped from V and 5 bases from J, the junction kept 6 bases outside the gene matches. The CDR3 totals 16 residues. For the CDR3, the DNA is TGTGCCAGCAGCCAAGTAGCGGGGGGGCCCAGGGAGACCCAGTACTTC. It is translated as CASSQVAGGPRETQYF.

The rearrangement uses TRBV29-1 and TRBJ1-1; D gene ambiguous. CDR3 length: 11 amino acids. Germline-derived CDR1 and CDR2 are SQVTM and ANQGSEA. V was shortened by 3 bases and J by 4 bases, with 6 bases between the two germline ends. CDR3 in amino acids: CSVEAPTEAFF. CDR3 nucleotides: TGCAGCGTTGAGGCGCCCACTGAAGCTTTCTTT.

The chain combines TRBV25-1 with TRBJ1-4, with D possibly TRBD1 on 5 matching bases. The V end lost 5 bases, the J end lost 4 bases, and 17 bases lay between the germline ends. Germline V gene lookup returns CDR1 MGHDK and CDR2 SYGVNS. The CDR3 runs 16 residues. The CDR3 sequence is CASSSPVGGINEKLFF. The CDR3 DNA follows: TGTGCCAGCAGTTCCCCCGTGGGGGGGATTAATGAAAAACTGTTTTTT.

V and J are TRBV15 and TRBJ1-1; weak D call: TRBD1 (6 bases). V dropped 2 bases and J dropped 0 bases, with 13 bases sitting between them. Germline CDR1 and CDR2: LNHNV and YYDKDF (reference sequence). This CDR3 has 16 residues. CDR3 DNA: TGTGCCACCAGCAGATCGGGACACCATATGAACACTGAAGCTTTCTTT. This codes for CATSRSGHHMNTEAFF.

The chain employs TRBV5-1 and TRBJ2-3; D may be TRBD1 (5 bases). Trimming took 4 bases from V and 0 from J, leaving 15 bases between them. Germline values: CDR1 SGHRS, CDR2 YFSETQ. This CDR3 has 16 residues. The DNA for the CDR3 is TGCGCCAGCAGCCAAAAAGGGCAGGGTAGCACAGATACGCAGTATTTT. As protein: CASSQKGQGSTDTQYF.

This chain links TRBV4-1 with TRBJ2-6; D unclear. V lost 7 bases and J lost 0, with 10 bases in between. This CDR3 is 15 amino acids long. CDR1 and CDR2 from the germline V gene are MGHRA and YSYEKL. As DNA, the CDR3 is TGCGCCAGCAAACCGGGCTCCTCTGGGGCCAACGTCCTGACTTTC. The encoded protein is CASKPGSSGANVLTF.

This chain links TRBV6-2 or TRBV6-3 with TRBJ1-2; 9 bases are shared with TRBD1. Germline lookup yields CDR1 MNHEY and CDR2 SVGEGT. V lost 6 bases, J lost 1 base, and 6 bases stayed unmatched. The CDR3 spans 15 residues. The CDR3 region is CASSDPGQGNYGYTF. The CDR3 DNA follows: TGTGCCAGCAGCGATCCGGGACAGGGTAACTATGGCTACACCTTC.

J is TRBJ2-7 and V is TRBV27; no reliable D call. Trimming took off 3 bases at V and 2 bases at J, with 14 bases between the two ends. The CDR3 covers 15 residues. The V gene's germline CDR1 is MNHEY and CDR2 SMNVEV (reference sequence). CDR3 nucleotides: TGTGCCAGCAGTTTCGCCCCGGACGGAGCCTACGAGCAGTACTTC. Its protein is CASSFAPDGAYEQYF.

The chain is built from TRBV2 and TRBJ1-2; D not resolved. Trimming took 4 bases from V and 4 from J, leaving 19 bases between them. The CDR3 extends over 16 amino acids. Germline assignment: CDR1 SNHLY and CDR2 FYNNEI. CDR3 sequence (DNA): TGTGCCAGCAGTGTATTGTTGACCCGGGGTGCCTATGGCTACACCTTC. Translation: CASSVLLTRGAYGYTF.

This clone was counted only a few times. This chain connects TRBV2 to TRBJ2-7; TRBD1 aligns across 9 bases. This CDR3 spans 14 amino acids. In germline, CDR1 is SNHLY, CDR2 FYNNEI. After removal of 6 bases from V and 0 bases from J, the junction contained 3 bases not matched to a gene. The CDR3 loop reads CASSRDRASYEQYF. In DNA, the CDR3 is TGTGCCAGCAGCCGGGACAGGGCCTCCTACGAGCAGTACTTC. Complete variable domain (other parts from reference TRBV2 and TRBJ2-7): EPEVTQTPSHQVTQMGQEVILRCVPISNHLYFYWYRQILGQKVEFLVSFYNNEISEKSEIFDDQFSVERPDGSNFTLKIRSTKLEDSAMYFCASSRDRASYEQYFGPGTRLTVT.

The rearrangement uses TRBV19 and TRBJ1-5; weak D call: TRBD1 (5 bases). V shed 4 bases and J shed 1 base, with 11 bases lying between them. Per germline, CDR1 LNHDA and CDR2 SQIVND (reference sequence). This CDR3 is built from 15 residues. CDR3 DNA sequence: TGTGCCAGTAGTAGACAGTCTAGGAGCAATCAGCCCCAGCATTTT. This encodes CASSRQSRSNQPQHF.

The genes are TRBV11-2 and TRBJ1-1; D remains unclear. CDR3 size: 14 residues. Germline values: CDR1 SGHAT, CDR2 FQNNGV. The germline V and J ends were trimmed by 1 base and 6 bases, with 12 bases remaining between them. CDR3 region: CASSLVGGRPEAFF. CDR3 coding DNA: TGTGCCAGCAGCTTAGTGGGAGGGAGACCTGAAGCTTTCTTT.

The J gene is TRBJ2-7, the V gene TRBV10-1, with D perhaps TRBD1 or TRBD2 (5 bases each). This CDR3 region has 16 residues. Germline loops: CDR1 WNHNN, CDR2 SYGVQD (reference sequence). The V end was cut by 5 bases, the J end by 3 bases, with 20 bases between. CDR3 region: CASSPIRDPPFYEQYF. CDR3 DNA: TGCGCCAGCAGTCCAATCCGGGACCCTCCTTTCTACGAGCAGTACTTC.

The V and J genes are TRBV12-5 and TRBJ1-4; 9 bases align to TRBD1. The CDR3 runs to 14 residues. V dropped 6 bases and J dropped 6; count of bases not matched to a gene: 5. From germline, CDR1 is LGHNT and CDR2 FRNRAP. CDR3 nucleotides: TGTGCTAGTGGCCCGGGACAGGGATATGAAAAACTGTTTTTT. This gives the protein CASGPGQGYEKLFF.

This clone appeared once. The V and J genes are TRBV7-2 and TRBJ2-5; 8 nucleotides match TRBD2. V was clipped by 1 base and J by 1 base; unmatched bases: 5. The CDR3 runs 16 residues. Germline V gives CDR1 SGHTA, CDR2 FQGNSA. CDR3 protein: CASSLVAAGGQETQYF. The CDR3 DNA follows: TGTGCCAGCAGCTTAGTTGCCGCGGGGGGCCAAGAGACCCAGTACTTC. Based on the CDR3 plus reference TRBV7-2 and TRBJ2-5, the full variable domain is GAGVSQSPSNKVTEKGKDVELRCDPISGHTALYWYRQSLGQGLEFLIYFQGNSAPDKSGLPSDRFSAERTGGSVSTLTIQRTQQEDSAVYLCASSLVAAGGQETQYFGPGTRLLVL.

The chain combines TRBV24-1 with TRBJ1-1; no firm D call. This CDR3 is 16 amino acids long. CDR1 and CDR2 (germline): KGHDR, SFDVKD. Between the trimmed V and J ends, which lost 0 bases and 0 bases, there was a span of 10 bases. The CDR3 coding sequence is TGTGCCACCAGTGATTTGTGCAGATACATGAACACTGAAGCTTTCTTT. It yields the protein CATSDLCRYMNTEAFF.

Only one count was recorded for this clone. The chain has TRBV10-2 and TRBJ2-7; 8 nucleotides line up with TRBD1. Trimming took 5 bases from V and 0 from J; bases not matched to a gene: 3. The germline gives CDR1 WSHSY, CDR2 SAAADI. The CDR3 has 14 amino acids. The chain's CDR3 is CASSTGGFSYEQYF. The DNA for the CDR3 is TGCGCCAGCAGTACAGGGGGATTCTCCTACGAGCAGTACTTC.

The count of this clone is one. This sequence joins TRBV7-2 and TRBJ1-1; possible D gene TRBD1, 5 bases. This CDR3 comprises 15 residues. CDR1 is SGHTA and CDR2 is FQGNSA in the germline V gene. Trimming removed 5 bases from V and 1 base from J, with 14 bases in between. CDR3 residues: CASSQRQSTNTEAFF. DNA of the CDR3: TGTGCCAGCAGCCAACGACAGAGTACGAACACTGAAGCTTTCTTT.

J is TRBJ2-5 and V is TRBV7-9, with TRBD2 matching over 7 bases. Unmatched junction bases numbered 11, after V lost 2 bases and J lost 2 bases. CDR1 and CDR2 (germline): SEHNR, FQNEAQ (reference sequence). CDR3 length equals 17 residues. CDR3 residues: CASSLSGGAGGQETQYF. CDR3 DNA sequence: TGTGCCAGCAGCTTATCTGGAGGCGCCGGGGGGCAAGAGACCCAGTACTTC.

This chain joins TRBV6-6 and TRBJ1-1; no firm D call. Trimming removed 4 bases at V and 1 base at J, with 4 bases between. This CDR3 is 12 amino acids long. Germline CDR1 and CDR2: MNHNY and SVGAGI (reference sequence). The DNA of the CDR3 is TGTGCCAGCAGTTCTGGGAACACTGAAGCTTTCTTT. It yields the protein CASSSGNTEAFF.

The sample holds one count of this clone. CDR3 protein: CASSTGGDIQYF. For the CDR3, the DNA is TGCGCCAGCAGTACAGGGGGGGACATTCAGTACTTC. The gene calls are TRBV10-2 and TRBJ2-4; D possibly corresponds to TRBD1 (8 bases). CDR3 length: 12 residues. Trimming took 5 bases from V and 8 from J, leaving 10 bases between them. CDR1 and CDR2 from the germline V gene are WSHSY and SAAADI.

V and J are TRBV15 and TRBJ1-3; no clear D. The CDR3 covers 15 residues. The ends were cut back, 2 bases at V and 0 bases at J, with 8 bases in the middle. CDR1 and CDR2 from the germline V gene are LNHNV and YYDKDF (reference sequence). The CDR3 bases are TGTGCCACCAGCAGACAGACTTTCTCTGGAAACACCATATATTTT. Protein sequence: CATSRQTFSGNTIYF.